This T cell receptor (beta chain) was sequenced during a study of blood T cell repertoires in COVID-19. The overall study: The samples span acute and convalescent COVID-19 from the United States, Italy and Spain. Sources were T cells, B-cell-depleted T cells, or PBMCs; the material itself was cDNA or gDNA.

This CDR3 is 16 amino acids long. CDR1 and CDR2 from the germline V gene are LNHNV and YYDKDF (reference sequence). The V and J ends lost 0 bases and 4 bases, in that order; junction bases with no gene match: 7. The repertoire was sequenced with immunoSEQ multiplex PCR; TCRdb's copy has only in-frame clones and lacks some. The profile shows under 300,000 clones, roughly 84% of them singletons. The source is a human donor with COVID-19, enrolled during active disease. The donor label of this sample is uncertain. This rearrangement joins TRBV15 to TRBJ2-3; 7 nucleotides agree with TRBD1. The sample was peripheral blood. The CDR3 bases are TGTGCCACCAGCAGAGATCGAATCGGACAGGCAGATACGCAGTATTTT. It encodes CATSRDRIGQADTQYF.